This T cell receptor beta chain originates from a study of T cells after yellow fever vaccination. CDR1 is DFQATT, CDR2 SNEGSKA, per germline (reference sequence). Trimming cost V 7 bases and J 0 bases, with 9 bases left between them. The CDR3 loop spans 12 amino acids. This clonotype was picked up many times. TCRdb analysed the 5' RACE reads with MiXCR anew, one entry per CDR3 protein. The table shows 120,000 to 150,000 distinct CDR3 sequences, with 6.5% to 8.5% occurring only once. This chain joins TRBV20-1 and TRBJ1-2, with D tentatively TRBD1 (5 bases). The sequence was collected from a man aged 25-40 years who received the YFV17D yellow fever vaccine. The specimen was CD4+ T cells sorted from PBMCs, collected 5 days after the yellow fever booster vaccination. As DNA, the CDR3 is TGCAGTGGCGGGACGGCTAACTATGGCTACACCTTC. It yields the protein CSGGTANYGYTF.